The 10 T cell receptor beta chains given below trace back to one sample, sequenced in a study of blood T cell repertoires in COVID-19. The method was immunoSEQ multiplex PCR; TCRdb's version includes in-frame clones alone and lacks a portion of them. The sample consists of hundreds of thousands of clones, 90% of them appearing once. Sequencing input: PBMCs or T cells enriched from blood (not recorded which). The receptors come from a man in his sixties who had recovered from COVID-19.

The chain carries TRBV6-1 and TRBJ2-7, with TRBD1 identical over 8 bases. The V gene's germline CDR1 is MNHNS and CDR2 SASEGT. The trim removed 1 base at V and 2 bases at J, leaving 4 bases unmatched. CDR3 size: 15 residues. The CDR3 nucleotides are TGTGCCAGCAGTGAAGGGACAGGGTTAACCTACGAGCAGTACTTC. Encoded protein: CASSEGTGLTYEQYF.

The chain joins TRBV6-5 to TRBJ2-3; 14 nucleotides match TRBD2. V gave up 7 bases and J gave up 6 bases; unmatched junction bases: 6. Germline CDR1 is MNHEY and CDR2 is SVGAGI. There are 15 residues in the CDR3. CDR3 protein: CASTGLAGGTDTQYF. CDR3 sequence (DNA): TGTGCCAGCACTGGACTAGCGGGAGGAACTGATACGCAGTATTTT.

The sample holds a few counts of this clone. The rearrangement joins TRBV30 to TRBJ2-3; D ambiguous. The CDR3 totals 14 residues. Per germline, CDR1 GTSNPN and CDR2 SVGIG (reference sequence). V lost 4 bases to trimming and J lost 0 bases, with 11 bases between them. The CDR3 region has the DNA TGTGCCTGGATAGAAAAAACTAGCACAGATACGCAGTATTTT. Its protein is CAWIEKTSTDTQYF.

This clone is a singleton in its sample. The same CDR3 is also encoded by other DNA sequences in this sample. The chain carries TRBV6-5 and TRBJ1-1, with a possible D match to TRBD1 (6 bases). The V and J ends lost 6 bases and 1 base respectively, with 12 bases between them. The length of the CDR3 is 14 residues. In germline, CDR1 is MNHEY, CDR2 SVGAGI. The CDR3 reads CASSRMTGNTEAFF. The CDR3, as DNA: TGTGCCAGCAGCCGAATGACAGGGAACACTGAAGCTTTCTTT.

The chain uses TRBV19 and TRBJ1-2; D is undetermined. CDR3 size: 11 residues. V lost 11 bases and J lost 4, with 11 bases in between. The germline V gene encodes CDR1 LNHDA and CDR2 SQIVND (reference sequence). CDR3 DNA: TGTGCCGCCTCGGCGGGCTATGGCTACACCTTC. It specifies CAASAGYGYTF.

The rearrangement uses TRBV6-4 and TRBJ2-7; D perhaps matches TRBD1 (6 bases). The V and J ends lost 6 bases and 4 bases respectively, with 16 bases between them. CDR3 size: 14 residues. Germline V CDR1 and CDR2: MRHNA, SNTAGT. CDR3 coding DNA: TGTGCCAGCAGCGGGTGGGACAAGGCATACGAGCAGTACTTC. It is translated as CASSGWDKAYEQYF.

V and J are TRBV6-5 and TRBJ2-7, with TRBD1 matching 8 bases. The germline V gene encodes CDR1 MNHEY and CDR2 SVGAGI. The CDR3 consists of 14 residues. The V and J ends lost 10 bases and 4 bases, in that order; junction bases with no gene match: 12. CDR3 loop: CATRRTGLGYEQYF. The CDR3, as DNA: TGTGCCACGCGTCGGACAGGGTTAGGTTACGAGCAGTACTTC.

The chain couples TRBV30 to TRBJ2-7; 12 bases agree with TRBD2. Germline values: CDR1 GTSNPN, CDR2 SVGIG (reference sequence). V was pared by 5 bases and J by 7 bases, with 6 bases of the junction left unmatched. The CDR3 runs 13 residues. The CDR3 region is CAWLAGGSREQYF. The CDR3 region has the DNA TGTGCCTGGCTAGCGGGAGGGTCCCGGGAGCAGTACTTC.

V is TRBV4-1 and J is TRBJ2-7, with D hard to call. V was clipped by 1 base and J by 12 bases, with 13 bases between them. This CDR3 is 12 amino acids long. Germline assignment: CDR1 MGHRA and CDR2 YSYEKL. The CDR3 here is CASSQGFSGRYF. DNA of the CDR3: TGCGCCAGCAGCCAAGGCTTTAGTGGTCGGTACTTC.

The chain joins TRBV27 to TRBJ2-4, with TRBD2 matching 7 bases. V shed 2 bases, J shed 9 bases, and the junction held 1 base outside the gene matches. Germline CDR1 reads MNHEY; CDR2 reads SMNVEV (reference sequence). The CDR3 length is 12 residues. This CDR3 reads CASSLGGGIQYF. Here the CDR3 DNA reads TGTGCCAGCAGTTTAGGGGGGGGCATTCAGTACTTC.